The 6 T cell receptor beta chains below come from one sample, sequenced in a study of shared clonotypes between healthy human individuals. Method: immunoSEQ multiplex PCR; TCRdb's copy keeps in-frame clones and lacks some. The sample comprises 2.3 million or so clones, about 92% of which are singletons, and about 0.37% rests with the top ten. Material for sequencing was naive CD4+ T cells from PBMCs. Subset in this sample: CD45RA+ positively selected. All receptors come from a man younger than 35 in good health. Some clones in this sample may be carry-over from other donors' samples.

This chain uses TRBV6-4 with TRBJ2-2; the D gene is possibly TRBD1 (6 bases). Germline CDR1 MRHNA, CDR2 SNTAGT. The CDR3 has 13 residues. V was cut by 8 bases and J by 7 bases, with 14 bases left in between. The CDR3, as DNA: TGTGCCAGCGCCAGGGGCCCCCTCGGGGAGCTGTTTTTT. It specifies CASARGPLGELFF.

The rearrangement uses TRBV28 and TRBJ2-7; D uncertain. The CDR3 length is 14 residues. The V end was cut by 5 bases, the J end by 2 bases, with 13 bases between. The germline V gene encodes CDR1 MDHEN and CDR2 SYDVKM. CDR3 coding DNA: TGTGCCAGCAGTGGTACAGCACACCCCTACGAGCAGTACTTC. It codes for CASSGTAHPYEQYF.

The J gene is TRBJ2-5, the V gene TRBV6-5; D is possibly TRBD1 or TRBD2 (5 bases each). V lost 7 bases and J lost 5, with 20 bases in between. Germline CDR1 is MNHEY and CDR2 is SVGAGI. The CDR3 totals 15 residues. This CDR3 is CASTNRGRGGETQYF. The CDR3 DNA is TGTGCCAGCACGAATCGGGGAAGGGGTGGCGAGACCCAGTACTTC.

This chain links TRBV28 with TRBJ2-2; 10 bases agree with TRBD2. This CDR3 comprises 19 residues. J gave up 6 bases and V 3 bases, and 16 bases lay outside the gene matches. Per the germline V gene, CDR1 is MDHEN and CDR2 is SYDVKM. In DNA form, the CDR3 reads TGTGCCAGCAGTTTTACTAGCGGGACCTGGCCGTCTATGGCCGGGGAGCTGTTTTTT. This sequence encodes CASSFTSGTWPSMAGELFF. Combining the CDR3 with reference TRBV28 and TRBJ2-2 gives the whole variable domain DVKVTQSSRYLVKRTGEKVFLECVQDMDHENMFWYRQDPGLGLRLIYFSYDVKMKEKGDIPEGYSVSREKKERFSLILESASTNQTSMYLCASSFTSGTWPSMAGELFFGEGSRLTVL.

V usage is TRBV19 and J usage is TRBJ2-7; D is ambiguous. From germline, CDR1 is LNHDA and CDR2 SQIVND (reference sequence). The CDR3 spans 14 residues. V lost 4 bases and J 0 bases, leaving 10 bases between the germline ends. The DNA for the CDR3 is TGTGCCAGTAGTAATGCCCATGGCTCCTACGAGCAGTACTTC. It yields the protein CASSNAHGSYEQYF.

In regard to this clone: Other DNA sequences in this specimen translate into the identical CDR3. The V and J genes are TRBV7-3 and TRBJ2-3; D may be TRBD2 (6 bases). CDR1 and CDR2 (germline): SGHTA, FQGTGA. The CDR3 has 15 amino acids. V was cut by 1 base and J by 0 bases, with 8 bases left in between. In nucleotides, the CDR3 is TGTGCCAGCAGCTTAAGCGGGACTAGCACAGATACGCAGTATTTT. This codes for CASSLSGTSTDTQYF.